Here is one T cell receptor (beta chain) with its context. Its target is unknown. This PCR relied on a set of 60 Vbeta primers and 13 Jbeta primers. Only in-frame clones appear in the TCRdb table, and some are missing; sequencing was by immunoSEQ multiplex PCR. The repertoire holds about 67,000 clones, 75% seen once, with 7.8% in the top ten. Trimming at V came to 4 bases and at J to 6 bases, leaving 7 bases not matched to a gene. Per the germline V gene, CDR1 is SGHRS and CDR2 is YFSETQ. The CDR3 is 14 amino acids. The sample originates from a study of cytomegalovirus exposure and HLA in healthy donors. Study results and caveats: The authors considered a cluster of highly shared sequence variants likely to be a sequencing artifact. In vitro experiments confirmed that a few CMV-associated chains were specific for CMV antigens. CMV serostatus was the sole immune exposure data available. Later analysis demonstrated an association between a missense DCLRE1C variant and TCR beta V- and J-gene trimming.

Sample: PBMCs. This sequence was found in a man aged 55 to 70 in good health and CMV-seropositive. This chain joins TRBV5-1 and TRBJ1-2; TRBD1 aligns across 9 bases. DNA for the CDR3: TGCGCCAGCAGCCTAGGACAGGGGAGGAATGGCTACACCTTC. This gives the protein CASSLGQGRNGYTF.